This T cell receptor beta chain is from a study of blood T cells in healthy people across ages. General study results and limits: With donor CMV status unknown, expanded clonotype changes were possibly confounded.

The second PCR ran about 6 to 11 cycles with a sample-barcoded 5' primer and J-beta primers. TCRdb itself ran the 5' RACE reads through MiXCR, one entry per CDR3 protein. The data hold about 1.5 million distinct CDR3 sequences, with 35% to 45% observed a single time. With 3 bases removed from V and 3 bases from J, the gap between germline ends came to 12 bases. The CDR3 has 14 residues. CDR1 LGHNA and CDR2 YSLEER come from the germline V gene. This clonotype was observed once. Antigen specificity is unknown. The sequence was collected from a young woman in good health. V gene TRBV4-3 combines with J gene TRBJ2-7; the D gene is possibly TRBD2 (5 bases). What was sequenced was blood. As DNA, the CDR3 is TGCGCCAGCAGCCACAATACTAGGGACTACGAGCAGTACTTC. Translating gives CASSHNTRDYEQYF.